These T cell receptor beta chains were read from a single sample in a study of T cells in Graves' hyperthyroidism and ophthalmopathy. TCRdb itself ran the multiplex PCR reads through MiXCR, one entry per CDR3 protein. Of about 540,000 distinct CDR3 sequences detected, 46% appear once; the ten largest clones hold approximately 8.4%. The sequencing input was peripheral blood or thyroid tissue (not recorded which). All receptors derive from a woman aged 18-30 years with Graves' hyperthyroidism. Both conserved end residues are part of each CDR3. The D gene is left open where the match is weak. The size field is filled for only some rows; it gives once, few, many or a size class.

size | J | V | length | D | DNA | CDR3
few | TRBJ1-3 | TRBV5-1 | 15 | . | TGCGCCAGCAGCTTGGTTGGGGTCTCTGGAAACACCATATATTTT | CASSLVGVSGNTIYF
many | TRBJ1-6 | TRBV4-1 | 16 | TRBD1 | TGCGCCAGCAGCCACCTCGGACAGGGGACGTGGTCACCCCTCCACTTT | CASSHLGQGTWSPLHF
. | TRBJ2-2 | TRBV7-6 | 17 | TRBD1 | TGTGCCAGCAGCTTAGAGGCCCCGGGACAGATAACCGGGGAGCTGTTTTTT | CASSLEAPGQITGELFF
few | TRBJ2-2 | TRBV9 | 18 | TRBD1 | TGTGCCAGCAGCTCGCCGGGACAGGGCAACACGAACACCGGGGAGCTGTTTTTT | CASSSPGQGNTNTGELFF
many | TRBJ2-7 | TRBV2 | 14 | TRBD1 | TGTGCCAGCATCCCGGACAGGGGTTCGTACGAGCAGTACTTC | CASIPDRGSYEQYF
. | TRBJ1-2 | TRBV5-1 | 15 | . | TGCGCCAGCAGTGTGAGAGGGAAGGGGTTCTATGGCTACACCTTC | CASSVRGKGFYGYTF
few | TRBJ1-2 | TRBV5-1 | 14 | . | TGCGCCAGCAGCTCCCGACAGGCGAACTATGGCTACACCTTC | CASSSRQANYGYTF
few | TRBJ2-7 | TRBV29-1 | 14 | TRBD2 | TGCAGCGTAACCGGACTAGCGGGAGGTAACGAGCAGTACTTC | CSVTGLAGGNEQYF
many | TRBJ1-2 | TRBV10-3 | 12 | TRBD1 | TGTGCCATCACGTGGGGACAGGCTGGCTACACCTTC | CAITWGQAGYTF
few | TRBJ2-7 | TRBV6-6 | 20 | . | TGTGCCAGCAGTTACGCCCATTCAGCAGGGAGGAAGACGAGAATTTACGAGCAGTACTTC | CASSYAHSAGRKTRIYEQYF
many | TRBJ1-6 | TRBV7-8 | 15 | TRBD1 | TGTGCCAGCAGCTTAAAAGGGACAGGAAATTCACCCCTCCACTTT | CASSLKGTGNSPLHF
many | TRBJ2-5 | TRBV20-1 | 15 | TRBD2 | TGCAGTGCCGCAGGACTAGCGGGAGTCCAAGAGACCCAGTACTTC | CSAAGLAGVQETQYF
many | TRBJ1-6 | TRBV20-1 | 11 | . | TGCAGTGTTAGGGCAGATTCACCCCTCCACTTT | CSVRADSPLHF
. | TRBJ2-5 | TRBV6-4 | 16 | . | TGTGCCAGCAGTGACAGGAACACCGGGGCAGGAGAGACCCAGTACTTC | CASSDRNTGAGETQYF
. | TRBJ2-3 | TRBV5-1 | 15 | TRBD2 | TGCGCCAGCAGCTTGGCCGGGACTAGCTTGGATACGCAGTATTTT | CASSLAGTSLDTQYF
. | TRBJ1-5 | TRBV11-2 | 15 | . | TGTGCCAGCAGCCGAAATCGGAGATACAATCAGCCCCAGCATTTT | CASSRNRRYNQPQHF
few | TRBJ1-3 | TRBV29-1 | 14 | TRBD1 | TGCAGCGTTAGGGCAGGGGGCTTTGGAAACACCATATATTTT | CSVRAGGFGNTIYF
few | TRBJ1-2 | TRBV5-1 | 10 | . | TGCGCCAGCAGCACAGGGGGCTACACCTTC | CASSTGGYTF
. | TRBJ1-1 | TRBV20-1 | 13 | . | TGCAGTGCTTCTAGCGGGGTCTACAATGAAGCTTTCTTT | CSASSGVYNEAFF
many | TRBJ2-7 | TRBV29-1 | 16 | . | TGCAGCGTTGAAGATTACGGGACGCAATCTACCTACGAGCAGTACTTC | CSVEDYGTQSTYEQYF
many | TRBJ2-7 | TRBV6-2/TRBV6-3 | 13 | . | TGTGCCGTCTATACGGAGGGCTCCTACGAGCAGTACTTC | CAVYTEGSYEQYF
once | TRBJ2-1 | TRBV20-1 | 14 | . | TGCAGTGCTAGAGAGAGATACAGGAACAATGAGCAGTTCTTC | CSARERYRNNEQFF
once | TRBJ1-5 | TRBV2 | 13 | . | TGTGCCAGCAGTCCAGGGGTGAACACCGGGGAGCTGTTT | CASSPGVNTGELF
. | TRBJ1-6 | TRBV10-3 | 14 | . | TGTGCCATCAGTGAGCTCACGGGAGGCTCACCCCTCCACTTT | CAISELTGGSPLHF
once | TRBJ1-1 | TRBV7-7 | 14 | . | TGTGCCAGCAGCCAGGGGACTGGCACGGGCGCTGCTTTCTTT | CASSQGTGTGAAFF
many | TRBJ1-3 | TRBV5-5 | 15 | . | TGTGCCAGCACCCCTTTCAGGGACCCTGGAAACACCATATATTTT | CASTPFRDPGNTIYF
. | TRBJ2-7 | TRBV15 | 18 | TRBD2 | TGTGCCACCAGCAGAGATTTGGCGAAGGGACTAGCGGGCTACGAGCGGTACTTC | CATSRDLAKGLAGYERYF
. | TRBJ2-5 | TRBV7-7 | 14 | TRBD1 | TGTGCCAGCCGCCGGGACAGGGGGCCGGAGACCCAGTACTTC | CASRRDRGPETQYF
many | TRBJ2-5 | TRBV9 | 15 | . | TGTGCCAGCAGCGTAGCGGCAGGCCGCCAAGAGACCCAGTACTTC | CASSVAAGRQETQYF
. | TRBJ2-2 | TRBV12-3/TRBV12-4 | 15 | . | TGTGCCAGCAGTTTGGTGCTAGTGGATACCGGGGAGCTGTTTTTT | CASSLVLVDTGELFF
many | TRBJ2-5 | TRBV4-1 | 15 | TRBD2 | TGCGCCAGCAGCTTCGGACTAGCGGGGCAAGAGACCCAGTACTTC | CASSFGLAGQETQYF
many | TRBJ2-2 | TRBV13 | 15 | . | TGTGCCAGCAGCTTAGCTGTTGAGAGGACCGGGGAGCTGTTTTTT | CASSLAVERTGELFF
many | TRBJ1-1 | TRBV7-2 | 13 | . | TGTGCCAGCTTGCACGGGATGGGGACTGAAGCTTTCTTT | CASLHGMGTEAFF
. | TRBJ2-6 | TRBV29-1 | 13 | TRBD1 | TGCAGCGTAATTCCTCGGGACAGGGCGACTGAAGCTTTC | CSVIPRDRATEAF
. | TRBJ2-7 | TRBV5-6 | 13 | . | TGTGCCAGCAGCTCTAGAACAGGGTTCGAGCAGTACTTC | CASSSRTGFEQYF
few | TRBJ2-1 | TRBV10-3 | 15 | . | TGTGCCACGAAGTCCGGGACGGGGGACAACAATGAGCAGTTCTTC | CATKSGTGDNNEQFF
. | TRBJ1-5 | TRBV29-1 | 13 | . | TGCAGCGGTTTAACGGGATTCAATCAGCCCCAACATTTT | CSGLTGFNQPQHF
many | TRBJ2-7 | TRBV6-6 | 13 | . | TGTGCCAGCAGTTACGAGCTTTCCTACGAGCAGTACTTC | CASSYELSYEQYF
. | TRBJ1-6 | TRBV7-9 | 14 | . | TGTGCCAGCAGTAGTGGAGGGGCGGATTCACCCCTCCACTTT | CASSSGGADSPLHF
. | TRBJ2-7 | TRBV27 | 15 | . | TGTGCCAGCAGTTTATTCTCCGGGCGGGATCAAGAGCAGTACTTC | CASSLFSGRDQEQYF